This record covers a single T cell receptor (delta chain). Which antigen it targets is not known. This likely stems from a read error, as it lies one base from a far larger clone. Other nucleotide sequences in the sample specify the same CDR3. The CDR3 has 20 amino acids, counting the end cysteine and phenylalanine. Only CDR3 DNA remains: 60 bases, in frame from the first base. For CDR1 and CDR2, the germline V gene lists TSWWSYY and QGS. At the junction V is shortened by 1 base and J by 0 bases; bases outside the gene matches: 15. The data stem from a study of γδ T cells in repeated Plasmodium falciparum infection (dated by TCRdb to 2020 to 2022). About the full investigation: The natural-infection arm enrolled Malian children exposed to intense seasonal malaria transmission, compared against age and gender matched Australian children. Several malaria-naive U.S. adults underwent four controlled human malaria infections by bites from P. falciparum NF54-infected Anopheles stephensi mosquitoes over about 590 days. Samples from controlled-infection subjects were taken at baseline, just before selected infections, and 21 days after each infection. Malian gammadelta TCR repertoires were analysed cross-sectionally during no-transmission periods and were analysed longitudinally across acute febrile malaria episodes. The study examined how repeated Plasmodium falciparum infection shapes the human gammadelta T cell repertoire, using natural infection in Mali and controlled human malaria infection. The paper's findings and limits, for the study overall: Analysis of inter-individual variability in gammadelta T cell responses was limited by the small size of the controlled-infection cohort. Vgamma9/Vdelta2+ TCR repertoires kept a highly stable polyclonal repertoire across time and infection, and many TCRgamma sequences overlapped between individuals. Compared with the repertoires of Australian children, the Vdelta2-negative gammadelta TCR repertoires of Malian children appeared more clonally expanded, less diverse and less shared. The Malian cohort came from a small rural village of predominantly one ethnic group, limiting generalizability. Waves of new clonotype selection in Vdelta2-negative, largely Vdelta1+, gammadelta TCR repertoires appeared to be driven by repeated controlled infections.

Vgamma9/Vdelta2+ and Vdelta2-negative gammadelta T cell populations were flow-sorted from peripheral blood mononuclear cells for bulk TCR repertoire analysis. Libraries came from multiplex PCR. The listed sequencing device is Illumina MiSeq. From each sorted gammadelta T cell sample, both TCR gamma (TRG) and TCR delta (TRD) chains were sequenced. The original pipeline was this. Clonotype tree plots, accumulated frequency of the top 20 clonotypes, diversity index (DI) and D75 metrics were included in the repertoire analyses. TCRdb reanalyzed the public reads with the CATT caller, and identical DNA sequences were merged afterwards. The authors' filters were not applied to this entry. This sample comprises tens of thousands of delta-chain clones, 0.95% to 1% of them detected only once. Together, the top ten hold more than 9% of the sample.

In this chain, TRDV1 is recombined with TRDJ1; 9 bases in between match TRDD3. This receptor was obtained from a pool of human donors (malaria-infected and uninfected, not separated). The sequenced material came from gamma-delta T cells from blood. The DNA sequence reads TGTGCTCTTGGGGAACCAGCCTCGGTAGTCTGGGGGATTTACACCGATAAACTCATCTTT. Its product reads: CALGEPASVVWGIYTDKLIF.